This record concerns one T cell receptor beta chain sequence. What it binds is unknown. The data were obtained in a study of vaccination effects on CD4 cells after COVID-19. ViraFEST assay sequencing came after antigen-specific CD4+ T cells were expanded with viral peptide pools. The culture ran for approximately 10 days, and then CD4+ T cells were isolated. Clones were read by immunoSEQ multiplex PCR, and TCRdb kept only the in-frame ones, dropping some. The sample contains approximately 82,000 clones, 70% to 75% of which appear only once. The CDR3 sequence is 15 residues long. V dropped 2 bases and J dropped 0; count of bases not matched to a gene: 2. CDR1 SGHNT and CDR2 YYREEE come from the germline V gene (reference sequence).

The chain has TRBV5-4 and TRBJ1-3; 7 nucleotides match TRBD1. The clonotype was recovered from a human donor who received a COVID-19 vaccine. The specimen was CD4+ T cells from PBMCs cultured with HCoV-229E spike peptides, collected before COVID-19 vaccination. In DNA, the CDR3 is TGTGCCAGCAGCTTCGGGACAGTCTCTGGAAACACCATATATTTT. It yields the protein CASSFGTVSGNTIYF.